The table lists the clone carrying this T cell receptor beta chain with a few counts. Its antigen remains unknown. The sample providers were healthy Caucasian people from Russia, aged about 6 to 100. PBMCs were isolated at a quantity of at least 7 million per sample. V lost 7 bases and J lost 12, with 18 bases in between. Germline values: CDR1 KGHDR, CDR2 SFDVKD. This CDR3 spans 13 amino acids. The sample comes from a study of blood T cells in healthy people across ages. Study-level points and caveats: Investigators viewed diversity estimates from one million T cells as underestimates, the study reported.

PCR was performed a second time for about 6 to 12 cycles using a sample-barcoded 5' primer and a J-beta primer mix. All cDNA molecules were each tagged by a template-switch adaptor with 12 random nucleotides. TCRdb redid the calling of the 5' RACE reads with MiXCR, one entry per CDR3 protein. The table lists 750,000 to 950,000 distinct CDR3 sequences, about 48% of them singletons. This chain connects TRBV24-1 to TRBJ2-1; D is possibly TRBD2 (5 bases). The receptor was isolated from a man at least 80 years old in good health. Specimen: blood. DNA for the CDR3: TGTGCCACCAGCCCCCCGGACGGAGGAGGGCAGTTCTTC. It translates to CATSPPDGGGQFF.